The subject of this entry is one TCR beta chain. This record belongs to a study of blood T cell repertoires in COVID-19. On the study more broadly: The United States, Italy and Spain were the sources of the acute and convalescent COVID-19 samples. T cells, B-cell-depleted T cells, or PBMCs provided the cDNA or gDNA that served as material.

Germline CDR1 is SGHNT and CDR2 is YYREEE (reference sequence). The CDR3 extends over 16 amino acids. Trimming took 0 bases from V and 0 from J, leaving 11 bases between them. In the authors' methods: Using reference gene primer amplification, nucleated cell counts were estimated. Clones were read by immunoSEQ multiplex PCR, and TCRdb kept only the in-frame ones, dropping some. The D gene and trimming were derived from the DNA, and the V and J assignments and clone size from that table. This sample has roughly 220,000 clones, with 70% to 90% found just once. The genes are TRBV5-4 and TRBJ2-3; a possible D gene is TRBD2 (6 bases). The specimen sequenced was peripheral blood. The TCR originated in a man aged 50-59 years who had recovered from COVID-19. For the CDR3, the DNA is TGTGCCAGCAGCTTGGGACTAAGCGGGAGCACAGATACGCAGTATTTT. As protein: CASSLGLSGSTDTQYF.